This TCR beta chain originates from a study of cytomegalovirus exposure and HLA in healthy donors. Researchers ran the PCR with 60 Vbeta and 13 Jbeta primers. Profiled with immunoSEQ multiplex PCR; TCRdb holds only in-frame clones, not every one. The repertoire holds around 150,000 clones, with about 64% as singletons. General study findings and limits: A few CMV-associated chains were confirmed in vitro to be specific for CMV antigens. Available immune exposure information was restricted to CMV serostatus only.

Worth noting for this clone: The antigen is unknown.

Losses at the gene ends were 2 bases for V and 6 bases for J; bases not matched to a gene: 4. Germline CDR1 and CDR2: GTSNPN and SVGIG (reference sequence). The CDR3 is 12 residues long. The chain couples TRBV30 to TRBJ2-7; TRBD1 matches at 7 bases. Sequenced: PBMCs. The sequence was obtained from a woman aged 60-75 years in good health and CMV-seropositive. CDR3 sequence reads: CAWSNTGAEQYF. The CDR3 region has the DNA TGTGCCTGGAGTAATACAGGGGCCGAGCAGTACTTC.